This T cell receptor (beta chain) was recorded in a study of early T cells in non-severe SARS-CoV-2 infection. Individual cDNA molecules each received unique molecular identifiers attached to them. TCRdb redid the calling of the 5' RACE reads with MiXCR, one entry per CDR3 protein. The table includes around 94,000 distinct CDR3 sequences, about 12% detected once. There are a few counts of this clonotype. V lost 6 bases to trimming and J lost 4 bases, with 13 bases between them. In germline, CDR1 is SGHNT, CDR2 YYREEE (reference sequence). This CDR3 has 13 amino acids. The gene calls are TRBV5-4 and TRBJ2-5; TRBD1 might be the D (6 bases). Sequencing input: whole blood. This receptor was identified in an adult who was a healthcare worker with PCR-confirmed SARS-CoV-2 infection or an uninfected control (not recorded which). This CDR3 is CASTLNRVETQYF. Here the CDR3 DNA reads TGTGCCAGCACCCTAAACAGGGTAGAGACCCAGTACTTC.